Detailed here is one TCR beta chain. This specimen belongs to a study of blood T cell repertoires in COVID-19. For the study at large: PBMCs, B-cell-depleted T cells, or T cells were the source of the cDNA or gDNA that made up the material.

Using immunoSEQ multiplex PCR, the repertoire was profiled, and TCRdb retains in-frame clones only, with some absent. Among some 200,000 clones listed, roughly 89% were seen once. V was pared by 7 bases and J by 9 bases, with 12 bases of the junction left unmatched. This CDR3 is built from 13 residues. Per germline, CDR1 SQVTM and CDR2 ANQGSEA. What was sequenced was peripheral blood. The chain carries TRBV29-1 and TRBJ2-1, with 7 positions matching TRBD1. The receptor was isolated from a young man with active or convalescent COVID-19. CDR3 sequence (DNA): TGCAGCGGCCTTGGGGGACAGAACCTTGAGCAGTTCTTC. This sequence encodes CSGLGGQNLEQFF.